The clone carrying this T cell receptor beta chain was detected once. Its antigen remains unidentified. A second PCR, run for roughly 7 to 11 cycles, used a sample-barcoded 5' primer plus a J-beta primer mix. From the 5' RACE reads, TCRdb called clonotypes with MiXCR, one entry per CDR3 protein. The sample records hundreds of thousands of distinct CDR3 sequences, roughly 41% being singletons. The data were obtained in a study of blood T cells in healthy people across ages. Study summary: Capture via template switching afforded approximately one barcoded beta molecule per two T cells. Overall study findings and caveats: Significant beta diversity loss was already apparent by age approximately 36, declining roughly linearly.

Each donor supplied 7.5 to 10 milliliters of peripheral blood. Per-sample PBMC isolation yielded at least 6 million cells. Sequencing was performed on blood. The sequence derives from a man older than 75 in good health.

The CDR3 nucleotides are TGTGCCAGCAGTCCGTGGACTAGCGGAAACACCGGGGAGCTGTTTTTT. Protein sequence: CASSPWTSGNTGELFF. This rearrangement joins TRBV28 to TRBJ2-2, with 10 bases that match TRBD2. With V trimmed by 5 bases and J by 2 bases, 5 bases remained unmatched. The CDR3 consists of 16 residues. Germline V gives CDR1 MDHEN, CDR2 SYDVKM.